These 20 T cell receptor beta chains came from one sample sequenced in a study of T-cell memory formation after mild COVID-19. Each CDR3 protein gets one entry after TCRdb re-called the 5' RACE reads with MiXCR. The repertoire has about 150,000 distinct CDR3 sequences, approximately 5.7% of them found once; the top ten carry 2% to 2.5%. Sequenced input: PBMCs or a T cell subset sorted from them (not recorded which). Receptors originate from an adult woman who had mild COVID-19 (a few samples of this study predate the infection). Cell type and time point are not known.

The chain has TRBV5-1 and TRBJ2-5; D remains ambiguous. Germline V gene data show CDR1 as SGHRS and CDR2 as YFSETQ. This CDR3 region has 11 residues. V was clipped by 4 bases and J by 0 bases, with 1 base between them. The CDR3 loop is CASSHQETQYF. The DNA for the CDR3 is TGCGCCAGCAGCCACCAAGAGACCCAGTACTTC.

The rearrangement joins TRBV7-9 to TRBJ2-3; 8 nucleotides line up with TRBD2. The CDR3 contains 15 residues. V shed 4 bases and J 1 base; nucleotides not matched to a gene: 4. Germline loops: CDR1 SEHNR, CDR2 FQNEAQ (reference sequence). The DNA for the CDR3 is TGTGCCAGCAGCTCCGCACTAGCGGGCACAGATACGCAGTATTTT. As protein: CASSSALAGTDTQYF.

This clonotype was recorded only once. This sequence may be a read error, since a much larger clone differs from it by one base. This sequence joins TRBV5-1 and TRBJ2-6; D uncertain. This CDR3 comprises 15 residues. Trimming pared 0 bases from V and 0 bases from J, leaving 4 bases between. Germline loops: CDR1 SGHRS, CDR2 YFSETQ. The CDR3 spells CASSLAVSGANVLTF. In nucleotides, the CDR3 is TGCGCCAGCAGCTTGGCCGTCTCTGGGGCCAACGTCCTGACTTTC.

This clonotype has ten or more counts. The genes are TRBV24-1 and TRBJ2-7; D may correspond to TRBD1 or TRBD2 (7 bases each). CDR1 is KGHDR, CDR2 SFDVKD, per germline. V was trimmed by 4 bases and J by 6 bases, leaving 12 bases between them. CDR3 length: 13 residues. The chain's CDR3 is CATSEGRGGEQYF. In nucleotides, the CDR3 is TGTGCCACCAGTGAGGGCAGGGGGGGCGAGCAGTACTTC.

This clonotype was recorded a few times. The chain couples TRBV2 to TRBJ1-5; weak D call: TRBD1 (5 bases). Per germline, CDR1 SNHLY and CDR2 FYNNEI. V was shortened by 7 bases and J by 1 base, with 11 bases between the two germline ends. The CDR3 has 14 residues. CDR3 sequence reads: CASKEGQSNQPQHF. The CDR3 nucleotides read TGTGCCAGCAAGGAGGGGCAGAGCAATCAGCCCCAGCATTTT.

This clonotype was counted many times. V usage is TRBV3-1 and J usage is TRBJ2-3; 7 nucleotides agree with TRBD2. Germline CDR1 is LGHDT and CDR2 is YNNKEL (reference sequence). The CDR3 runs 13 residues. The V segment lost 4 bases and the J segment 6 bases; nucleotides outside the gene matches: 4. The CDR3 loop reads CASSLRLADTQYF. The CDR3 coding sequence is TGTGCCAGCAGCCTACGACTAGCCGATACGCAGTATTTT.

The rearrangement joins TRBV5-4 to TRBJ2-7; no firm D call. Germline CDR1 reads SGHNT; CDR2 reads YYREEE (reference sequence). This CDR3 spans 14 amino acids. V lost 1 base and J 1 base, leaving 9 bases between the germline ends. This CDR3 is CASSLRVDSYEQYF. CDR3 in DNA: TGTGCCAGCAGCTTGCGGGTCGATTCCTACGAGCAGTACTTC.

The table lists this clonotype with a few counts. The chain combines TRBV5-1 with TRBJ2-7; D is perhaps TRBD1 or TRBD2 (5 bases each). Trimming pared 2 bases from V and 2 bases from J, leaving 17 bases between. The CDR3 loop spans 16 amino acids. Per germline, CDR1 SGHRS and CDR2 YFSETQ. The CDR3 loop reads CASSFLGTGLTYEQYF. CDR3 DNA sequence: TGCGCCAGCAGCTTTTTGGGGACGGGCTTAACCTACGAGCAGTACTTC. Variable domain in full (rest from reference TRBV5-1 and TRBJ2-7): KAGVTQTPRYLIKTRGQQVTLSCSPISGHRSVSWYQQTPGQGLQFLFEYFSETQRNKGNFPGRFSGRQFSNSRSEMNVSTLELGDSALYLCASSFLGTGLTYEQYFGPGTRLTVT.

The chain joins TRBV20-1 to TRBJ2-1, with no clear D. Germline V gene lookup returns CDR1 DFQATT and CDR2 SNEGSKA (reference sequence). The CDR3 runs to 14 residues. Trimming stripped 1 base from V and 1 base from J, with 8 bases between. The CDR3 protein is CSARASWSYNEQFF. The CDR3 DNA follows: TGCAGTGCTAGAGCCAGCTGGTCCTACAATGAGCAGTTCTTC.

This clonotype was detected ten times or more. The chain uses TRBV4-2 and TRBJ2-3; 8 nucleotides align to TRBD2. The germline V gene encodes CDR1 LGHNA and CDR2 YNFKEQ. Germline trimming cut 0 bases from V and 6 bases from J; bases unmatched to any gene: 14. CDR3 length: 18 amino acids. The CDR3 DNA sequence: TGTGCCAGCAGCCAAGATCGTAGGCGGGGGGCCTCCGTGGATACGCAGTATTTT. The encoded protein is CASSQDRRRGASVDTQYF.

This clonotype was seen a few times. DNA of the CDR3: TGTGCCAGCAGTTATAAACGACAGGGAGATCTCTATGGCTACACCTTC. Translating it yields CASSYKRQGDLYGYTF. The chain joins TRBV27 to TRBJ1-2; 7 nucleotides align to TRBD1. The junction had 12 bases not matched to a gene; V was cut back by 4 bases and J by 4 bases. The CDR3 is 16 amino acids. Germline V gives CDR1 MNHEY, CDR2 SMNVEV (reference sequence).

There are many counts of this clonotype. V usage is TRBV20-1 and J usage is TRBJ2-7, with 8 bases that match TRBD2. Germline values: CDR1 DFQATT, CDR2 SNEGSKA (reference sequence). The CDR3 has 16 amino acids. Losses at the gene ends were 0 bases for V and 0 bases for J; bases not matched to a gene: 7. CDR3 region: CSARDPGGVRSYEQYF. The CDR3 DNA reads TGCAGTGCTAGAGACCCGGGAGGGGTACGCTCCTACGAGCAGTACTTC.

This clonotype was seen at least ten times. The chain has TRBV5-1 and TRBJ1-6, with unresolved D. V shed 0 bases and J shed 7 bases, with 20 bases lying between them. The CDR3 loop spans 18 amino acids. The germline V gene has CDR1 SGHRS and CDR2 YFSETQ. The CDR3 is CASSLAFSRESKNSPLHF. The CDR3 DNA sequence: TGCGCCAGCAGCTTGGCCTTTTCCCGGGAATCGAAGAATTCACCCCTCCACTTT.

This chain connects TRBV9 to TRBJ2-7; 12 nucleotides agree with TRBD1. V was clipped by 0 bases and J by 2 bases; unmatched bases: 3. Looked up from germline, CDR1 is SGDLS and CDR2 is YYNGEE. The CDR3 length is 16 residues. The CDR3 coding sequence is TGTGCCAGCAGCGTAGGATGGGACAGGGGGCCCTACGAGCAGTACTTC. Protein product: CASSVGWDRGPYEQYF.

This clonotype was found many times. This CDR3 is CASSYGVPSYEQYF. The CDR3 DNA reads as TGTGCCAGCAGTTACGGGGTCCCAAGCTACGAGCAGTACTTC. The genes are TRBV6-2 or TRBV6-3 and TRBJ2-7; D is uncertain. CDR3 length equals 14 residues. Per the germline V gene, CDR1 is MNHEY and CDR2 is SVGEGT. Trimming shortened V by 2 bases and J by 3 bases, and 11 bases separated the two germline ends.

The V and J genes are TRBV24-1 and TRBJ1-2, with 9 bases aligning to TRBD1. The CDR3 spans 14 residues. V trimming: 2 bases; J trimming: 7 bases; junction bases outside the gene matches: 4. Germline V gene sequence: CDR1 KGHDR, CDR2 SFDVKD. CDR3 in amino acids: CATSDWDRASGYTF. The CDR3 DNA reads TGTGCCACCAGTGATTGGGACAGGGCATCTGGCTACACCTTC.

CDR3 sequence (DNA): TGTGCCAGCAGCTTAGGGCAATCCGCCACAGATACGCAGTATTTT. Its protein product is CASSLGQSATDTQYF. J is TRBJ2-3 and V is TRBV11-3; D gene uncertain. V shed 1 base and J shed 2 bases, with 10 bases lying between them. CDR1 is SGHNT and CDR2 is YENEEA in the germline V gene. This CDR3 has 15 residues.

This clonotype showed up just a few times. CDR3 region: CASSSLAGYEQYF. The CDR3 DNA is TGTGCCAGCAGCTCTCTAGCGGGCTACGAGCAGTACTTC. The chain has TRBV7-2 and TRBJ2-7, with 8 bases matching TRBD2. This CDR3 contains 13 residues. Germline V gene sequence: CDR1 SGHTA, CDR2 FQGNSA. Trimming at V came to 4 bases and at J to 3 bases, leaving 2 bases not matched to a gene.

The chain has TRBV24-1 and TRBJ1-2; 7 bases are shared with TRBD1. V lost 3 bases, J lost 3 bases, and 6 bases stayed unmatched. CDR1 is KGHDR and CDR2 is SFDVKD in the germline V gene. This CDR3 contains 15 residues. The CDR3 is CATSDPSGTDYGYTF. CDR3 bases: TGTGCCACCAGTGATCCCAGCGGGACAGACTATGGCTACACCTTC.

The V gene is TRBV7-2, the J gene TRBJ2-2, with no clear D. Trimming stripped 5 bases from V and 4 bases from J, with 11 bases between. In germline, CDR1 is SGHTA, CDR2 FQGNSA. This CDR3 has 14 amino acids. The CDR3: CASSSDIPTGELFF. The DNA for the CDR3 is TGTGCCAGCAGCAGCGACATTCCCACCGGGGAGCTGTTTTTT.